This T cell receptor beta chain was recovered during a study of T cell repertoires in cytomegalovirus infection (dated by TCRdb to about 2019). Concerning the study at large: Alongside well-studied HLA-B-restricted epitopes, the peptide stimulations were aimed at recently identified HLA-C-restricted CMV epitopes, whose presentation resists viral immunomodulation. The HLA type of each donor mattered for the analysis, because public TCR beta signatures pointed to carriage of CMV infection along with the matching HLA type.

As regards this clonotype: No cognate antigen has been identified for it. No base-level quality is on record; no much larger clone is a single base apart.

The treatment or condition label of this sample denotes: in vitro stimulation with specific CMV peptide epitopes to enrich CMV-specific T cells. The research as a whole found: In the ex vivo response, HLA-C-restricted CMV-specific TCR beta clonotypes were dominant, and in two of eight donors the single most frequent clonotype came from this HLA-C-restricted group. Carriers of CMV infection plus the relevant HLA type were discriminated by the cumulative frequency of public TCR beta family members in the study cohort and in an independent roughly 340-donor cohort.

V lost 0 bases and J lost 2 bases; the stretch between them is 16 bases long. From the cysteine up to the phenylalanine, the CDR3 has a length of 17 residues. Just CDR3 DNA is preserved here, 51 bases in frame from base 1. The reads were generated on an Illumina HiSeq 1500. TCRdb reprocessed the public reads (quality trimming at Q25 with fastp, clone calling with MiXCR) and kept in-frame beta chains. When rows share a CDR3 protein, they turn into one entry using the most common DNA and genes. This sample is represented by approximately 65,000 distinct CDR3 sequences; 20% to 25% of them were singletons. Of the sample, around 72% is held by the ten largest clones.

Here the chain combines TRBV12-3 or TRBV12-4 and TRBJ1-1; TRBD1 is possibly the D segment (6 matching bases). The sequence derives from a human donor in good health (CMV status not recorded). Some clones in this sample may be carry-over from other donors' samples. Source: CD8+ T cells from cultured PBMCs, taken from culture after CMV antigen stimulation. This receptor carries the CDR3 CASSLASRTDPNTEAFF. The DNA reads TGTGCCAGCAGTTTAGCCTCCCGGACAGACCCTAACACTGAAGCTTTCTTT.